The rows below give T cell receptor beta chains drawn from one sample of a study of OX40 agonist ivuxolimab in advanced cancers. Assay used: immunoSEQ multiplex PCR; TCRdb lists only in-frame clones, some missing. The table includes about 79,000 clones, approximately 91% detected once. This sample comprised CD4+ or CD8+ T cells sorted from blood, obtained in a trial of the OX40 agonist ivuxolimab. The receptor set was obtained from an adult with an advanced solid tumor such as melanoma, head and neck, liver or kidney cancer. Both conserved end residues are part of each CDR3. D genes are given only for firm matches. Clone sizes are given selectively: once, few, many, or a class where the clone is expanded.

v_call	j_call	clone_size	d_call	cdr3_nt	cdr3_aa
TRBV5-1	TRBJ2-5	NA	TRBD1	TGCGCCAGCAGCCCCGCCGGGACAGAAGAGACCCAGTACTTC	CASSPAGTEETQYF
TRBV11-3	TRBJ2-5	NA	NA	TGTGCCAGCAGCTTGGGCTCCGGAACTAGTAATCAAGAGACCCAGTACTTC	CASSLGSGTSNQETQYF
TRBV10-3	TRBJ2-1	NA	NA	TGTGCCATCAGTGGTAGCGGAAGCTCCTACAATGAGCAGTTCTTC	CAISGSGSSYNEQFF
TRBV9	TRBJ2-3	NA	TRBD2	TGTGCCAGCAGCGTAGATCTAGCGGGAAACACAGATACGCAGTATTTT	CASSVDLAGNTDTQYF
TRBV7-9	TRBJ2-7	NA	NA	TGTGCCAGCAGCAAACGGACGGGTTACTACGAGCAGTACTTC	CASSKRTGYYEQYF
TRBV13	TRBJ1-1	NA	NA	TGTGCCAGCAGCTTTCAAGTGAACACTGAAGCTTTCTTT	CASSFQVNTEAFF
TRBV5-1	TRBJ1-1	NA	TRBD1	TGCGCCAGCGGGTTAACAGGGGGCGTCGGGAACACTGAAGCTTTCTTT	CASGLTGGVGNTEAFF
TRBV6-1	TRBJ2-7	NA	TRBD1	TGTGCCAGCGGGACAGGGGGCAAATCCTACGAGCAGTACTTC	CASGTGGKSYEQYF
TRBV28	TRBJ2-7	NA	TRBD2	TGTGCCAGCGGGTGGGGGGGCGAGCAGTACTTC	CASGWGGEQYF
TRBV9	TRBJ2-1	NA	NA	TGTGCCAGCAGCGCCCGGTTCTCCAAGGGCAATGAGCAGTTCTTC	CASSARFSKGNEQFF
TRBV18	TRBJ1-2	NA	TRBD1	TGTGCCAGCTCACCGGGACAGGGGAACTATGGCTACACCTTC	CASSPGQGNYGYTF
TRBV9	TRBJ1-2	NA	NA	TGTGCCAGCAGCGCCACGTCAGTTAACTATGGCTACACCTTC	CASSATSVNYGYTF
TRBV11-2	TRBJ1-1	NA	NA	TGTGCCAGCAGCTTAGATCGGGGAAGGGAAGCTTTCTTT	CASSLDRGREAFF
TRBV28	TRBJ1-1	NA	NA	TGTGCCAGCAGTTTATCCCCCCTCAGTCGTAGAAACACTGAAGCTTTCTTT	CASSLSPLSRRNTEAFF
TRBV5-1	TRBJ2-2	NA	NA	TGCGCCAGCACCGTGATCACCGGGGAGCTGTTTTTT	CASTVITGELFF
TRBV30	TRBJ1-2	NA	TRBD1	TGTGCCTGGAGCCTGGGACAGAACTATGGCTACACCTTC	CAWSLGQNYGYTF
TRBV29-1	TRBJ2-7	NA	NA	TGCAGCGTGGGGGGACAATCCTCCTACGAGCAGTACTTC	CSVGGQSSYEQYF
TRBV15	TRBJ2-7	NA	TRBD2	TGTGCCACCAGCAGAGCAAGCGGGAGGGCCGGGGAGCAGTACTTC	CATSRASGRAGEQYF
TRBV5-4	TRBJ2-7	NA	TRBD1	TGTGCCAGCAGCCCCCGGGACAGGGGTTACGAGCAGTACTTC	CASSPRDRGYEQYF
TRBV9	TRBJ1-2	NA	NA	TGTGCCAGCAGCTCACGGGACTGGTCGCGTGGAGGCTACACCTTC	CASSSRDWSRGGYTF
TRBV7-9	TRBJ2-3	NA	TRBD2	TGTGCCAGCAGCCCATTTTACGGGAGGGATACGCAGTATTTT	CASSPFYGRDTQYF
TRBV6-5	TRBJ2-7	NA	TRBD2	TGTGCCAGCAGGTCGACTAGCGGGACTTCCTACGAGCAGTACTTC	CASRSTSGTSYEQYF
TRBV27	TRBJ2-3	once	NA	TGTGCCAGCAGTCAGCCGGGGGTCCCGACAGATACGCAGTATTTT	CASSQPGVPTDTQYF
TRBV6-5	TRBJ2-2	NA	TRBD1	TGTGCCAGCAGCCCACAGGGGGCCACCGGGGAGCTGTTTTTT	CASSPQGATGELFF
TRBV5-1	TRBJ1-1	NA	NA	TGCGCCAGCCGGACAGTGGAAGATTCTGAAGCTTTCTTT	CASRTVEDSEAFF
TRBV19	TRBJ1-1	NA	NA	TGTGCCAGTAGTATGGAGCGGCATATGAACACTGAAGCTTTCTTT	CASSMERHMNTEAFF
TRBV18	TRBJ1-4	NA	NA	TGTGCCAGCTCACCAAGTCAGCCTAATGAAAAACTGTTTTTT	CASSPSQPNEKLFF
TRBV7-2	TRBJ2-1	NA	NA	TGTGCCAGCAGCTGGAATAGCGGCTACAATGAGCAGTTCTTC	CASSWNSGYNEQFF
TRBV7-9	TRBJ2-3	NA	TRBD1	TGTGCCAGCAGCCCCGGGACAGGGGTGGTAGATACGCAGTATTTT	CASSPGTGVVDTQYF
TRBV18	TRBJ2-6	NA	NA	TGTGCCAGCTCACCACCGAGGACACCCCTTTTCAGCTCTGGGGCCAACGTCCTGACTTTC	CASSPPRTPLFSSGANVLTF
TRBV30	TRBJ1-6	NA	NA	TGTGCCTGGAGAAAAGGGGATAATTCACCCCTCCACTTT	CAWRKGDNSPLHF
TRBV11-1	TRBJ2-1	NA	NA	TGTGCCAGCAGCTTAGATGGGGCCCCCCAGAATGAGCAGTTCTTC	CASSLDGAPQNEQFF
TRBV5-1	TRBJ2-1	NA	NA	TGCGCCAGCAGCTTAGGAGGGGGTTACAATGAGCAGTTCTTC	CASSLGGGYNEQFF
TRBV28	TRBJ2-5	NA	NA	TGTGCCAGCAGTTTAGCCCAACACGGAGAGACCCAGTACTTC	CASSLAQHGETQYF
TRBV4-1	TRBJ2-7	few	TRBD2	TGCGCCAGCAGCCAAGTAGGCCTACGGGCGCGGACTAGCTCCTACGAGCAGTACTTC	CASSQVGLRARTSSYEQYF
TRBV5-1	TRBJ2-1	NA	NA	TGCGCCAGCAGCACCGAGGCTAGGAGCTCCTACAATGAGCAGTTCTTC	CASSTEARSSYNEQFF
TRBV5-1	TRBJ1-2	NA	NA	TGCGCCAGCAGCTTGGCGGGTGGCTACACCTTC	CASSLAGGYTF
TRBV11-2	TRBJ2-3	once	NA	TGTGCCAGCACCCCGGCGGATACGCAGTATTTT	CASTPADTQYF
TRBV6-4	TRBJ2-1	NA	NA	TGTGCCAGCAGTGTGGAGGCTGCCAATGAGCAGTTCTTC	CASSVEAANEQFF
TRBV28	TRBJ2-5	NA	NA	TGTGCCAGCAAAGACAGGTTCCAAGAGACCCAGTACTTC	CASKDRFQETQYF
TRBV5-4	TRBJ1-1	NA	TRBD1	TGTGCCAGCAGCCCAGGACAGGGTATGAACACTGAAGCTTTCTTT	CASSPGQGMNTEAFF
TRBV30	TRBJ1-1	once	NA	TGTGCCTGGAGTGACTGGATCACTGAAGCTTTCTTT	CAWSDWITEAFF
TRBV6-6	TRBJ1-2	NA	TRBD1	TGTGCCAGTAGGACAGGGGCGATTACTAACTATGGCTACACCTTC	CASRTGAITNYGYTF
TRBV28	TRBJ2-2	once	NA	TGTGCCAGCAGTCCGCCTCCCCTCCTACACTCGAACACCGGGGAGCTGTTTTTT	CASSPPPLLHSNTGELFF
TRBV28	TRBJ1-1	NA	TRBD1	TGTGCCAGCAGCCGCCTGGGTGCCGGGACAGCGAGGAACACTGAAGCTTTCTTT	CASSRLGAGTARNTEAFF
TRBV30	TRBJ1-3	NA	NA	TGTGCCTGGAAAAGCGGGCCTGGAAACACCATATATTTT	CAWKSGPGNTIYF
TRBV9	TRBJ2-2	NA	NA	TGTGCCAGCAGCGTAGCTCTAGTAGCCGGGGAGCTGTTTTTT	CASSVALVAGELFF
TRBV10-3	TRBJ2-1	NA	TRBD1	TGTGCCATCAGTGAGGACGACAGGGGGGCGCAGTTCTTC	CAISEDDRGAQFF
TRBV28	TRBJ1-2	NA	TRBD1	TGTGCCAGCAGGGGACAGGGCGGCTATGGCTACACCTTC	CASRGQGGYGYTF
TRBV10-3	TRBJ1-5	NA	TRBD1	TGTGCCATCAGTAGGGGGCCGGTTCAGCCCCAGCATTTT	CAISRGPVQPQHF
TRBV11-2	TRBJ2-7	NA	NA	TGTGCCAGCAGCTTAGAGGTAAGGCCCGAGCAGTACTTC	CASSLEVRPEQYF
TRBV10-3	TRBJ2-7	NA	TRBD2	TGTGCCATCAGTGAGACGGGACTAGCGGGTTCCGGCGAGCAGTACTTC	CAISETGLAGSGEQYF